The rows below give T cell receptor beta chains drawn from one sample of a study of prognosis after radiotherapy for stage I lung cancer. From the multiplex PCR reads, TCRdb called clonotypes with MiXCR, one entry per CDR3 protein. The data show around 30,000 distinct CDR3 sequences, around 32% seen once. The sequencing used PBMCs, collected before or after stereotactic body radiation therapy (not recorded which). The receptors stem from a donor over 45 with non-small cell lung cancer. CDR3s include the opening cysteine and the closing phenylalanine or tryptophan. Fields, in order: D gene, CDR3 length, clone size, J gene, V gene, CDR3 DNA, CDR3 protein. The D gene is left open where the match is weak. Rows may omit the clone size; those that give it use once, few, many or a size class.

. | 16 | many | TRBJ1-3 | TRBV27 | TGTGCCAGCAGTTTATCTCAGCCTCGCTCTGGAAACACCATATATTTT | CASSLSQPRSGNTIYF
. | 15 | medium-sized | TRBJ2-1 | TRBV20-1 | TGCAGTGCTAGGTCGGGAGTGGTAATTAGCAATGAGCAGTTCTTC | CSARSGVVISNEQFF
. | 12 | many | TRBJ2-3 | TRBV18 | TGTGCCAGCTCACTCGGGGAGGATACGCAGTATTTT | CASSLGEDTQYF
. | 15 | many | TRBJ1-1 | TRBV7-9 | TGTGCCAGCAGCCTCCAGCTTGGACCAAACACTGAAGCTTTCTTT | CASSLQLGPNTEAFF
. | 14 | . | TRBJ2-1 | TRBV20-1 | TGCAGTGCTAGGGACGACTATACCTACAATGAGCAGTTCTTC | CSARDDYTYNEQFF
. | 13 | many | TRBJ2-7 | TRBV6-1 | TGTGCCAGCAGGTCCTCCGTGGGGTTCGAGCAGTACTTC | CASRSSVGFEQYF
. | 16 | many | TRBJ1-1 | TRBV7-2 | TGTGCCAGCAGCTTAGTCCCCAGGGACCTGAACACTGAAGCTTTCTTT | CASSLVPRDLNTEAFF
. | 15 | medium-sized | TRBJ1-1 | TRBV2 | TGTGCCAGCAGTGAAGCGCTTTGGGAGAACACTGAAGCTTTCTTT | CASSEALWENTEAFF
TRBD2 | 17 | many | TRBJ2-3 | TRBV9 | TGTGCCAGCAGCCCAGACCCCAGGCTAGCGGACACAGATACGCAGTATTTT | CASSPDPRLADTDTQYF
TRBD1 | 15 | many | TRBJ1-4 | TRBV6-5 | TGTGCCAGCAGTTACCGGGACAGGGTCGAAGAAAAACTGTTTTTT | CASSYRDRVEEKLFF
. | 13 | many | TRBJ1-1 | TRBV6-2/TRBV6-3 | TGTGCCAGCAGTGAATGGTTGGGAGGGTTGGCTTTCTTT | CASSEWLGGLAFF
TRBD1 | 13 | many | TRBJ2-7 | TRBV5-5 | TGTGCCAGCAGCCCGGGGACAGCGTACGAGCAGTACTTC | CASSPGTAYEQYF
. | 14 | many | TRBJ2-7 | TRBV6-5 | TGTGCCAGCAGCTACGAGCGGTCTGATTGGGAGCAGTACTTC | CASSYERSDWEQYF
TRBD1 | 18 | many | TRBJ1-1 | TRBV5-5 | TGTGCCAGCAGCTGGAGACAGGGGGCACCGTTTTCGAACACTGAAGCTTTCTTT | CASSWRQGAPFSNTEAFF
. | 16 | . | TRBJ2-2 | TRBV12-3/TRBV12-4 | TGTGCCAGCAGCCGCTTCGTCCGGGGCCTCACCGGTGAGCTGTTTTTT | CASSRFVRGLTGELFF
. | 15 | many | TRBJ1-1 | TRBV2 | TGTGCCAGCAGCCCACGACACGACACGCGGACTGAAGCTTTCTTT | CASSPRHDTRTEAFF
. | 12 | few | TRBJ1-1 | TRBV29-1 | TGCAGCGTTGGCAGGACGAACACTGAAGCTTTCTTT | CSVGRTNTEAFF
. | 12 | . | TRBJ2-7 | TRBV30 | TGTGCCTGGAGTTTAGCTCTCTACGAGCAGTACTTC | CAWSLALYEQYF
. | 12 | . | TRBJ2-1 | TRBV2 | TGTGCCACCAACCCACCGGTTGGCGATGAGCAGTTC | CATNPPVGDEQF
TRBD1 | 14 | many | TRBJ1-1 | TRBV6-5 | TGTGCCAGCAGTTATAGGGGACAGAGCACTGAAGCTTTCTTT | CASSYRGQSTEAFF
. | 16 | many | TRBJ1-5 | TRBV28 | TGTGCCAGCAGTGCCTTCCAGGGTTGGGGCAATCAGCCCCAGCATTTT | CASSAFQGWGNQPQHF
. | 15 | many | TRBJ1-4 | TRBV4-1 | TGCGCCAGCAGCCACCAGACAGCAACTAATGAAAAACTGTTTTTT | CASSHQTATNEKLFF
. | 15 | many | TRBJ2-1 | TRBV20-1 | TGCAGTGCGCCGCCGAGGAGCGGACCCTACAATGAGCAGTTCTTC | CSAPPRSGPYNEQFF
TRBD1 | 16 | . | TRBJ2-7 | TRBV6-1 | TGTGCCAGCAGTCGCATGATTACAGGGGGATACTACGAGCAGTACTTC | CASSRMITGGYYEQYF
TRBD1 | 14 | many | TRBJ1-4 | TRBV2 | TGTGCCAGCAGGCGGGACAGGCAGGTACAAAAACTGTTTTTT | CASRRDRQVQKLFF
. | 12 | medium-sized | TRBJ1-2 | TRBV6-1 | TGTGCCAGCAGTATCCCCTCGGGGGGCTACACCTTC | CASSIPSGGYTF
. | 15 | many | TRBJ1-6 | TRBV18 | TGTGCCAGCTCACCCGTATCGGTGACTAATTCACCCCTCCACTTT | CASSPVSVTNSPLHF
. | 15 | . | TRBJ2-1 | TRBV5-1 | TGCGCCAGCAGCTTGTCGACAGGAGACTGGGGTGAGCAGCTCTTC | CASSLSTGDWGEQLF
. | 14 | many | TRBJ2-5 | TRBV7-8 | TGTGCCAGCAGCTCCGGGGGACTCCAAGAGACCCAGTACTTC | CASSSGGLQETQYF
. | 15 | many | TRBJ2-7 | TRBV28 | TGTGCCAGCAGTTTAGAAGCGGACCTCTCCTACGAGCAGTACTTC | CASSLEADLSYEQYF
. | 13 | many | TRBJ1-5 | TRBV6-1 | TGTGCCAGCAGTGAAATTCGCAATCAGCCCCAGCATTTT | CASSEIRNQPQHF
. | 14 | many | TRBJ1-3 | TRBV30 | TGTGCCTGGCTGACACCGAGCTCTGGAAACACCATATATTTT | CAWLTPSSGNTIYF
. | 15 | many | TRBJ2-5 | TRBV6-5 | TGTGCCAGCAGTTACAGCGCAGGAGAACAAGAGACCCAGTACTTC | CASSYSAGEQETQYF
TRBD1 | 18 | . | TRBJ1-2 | TRBV20-1 | TGCAGTGCTAGATTTATCGGGACAGTGTACACATCCCACTATGGCTACACCTTC | CSARFIGTVYTSHYGYTF
. | 14 | many | TRBJ1-6 | TRBV5-5 | TGTGCCAGCAGTCGACCTGAAAGAAATTCACCCCTCCACTTT | CASSRPERNSPLHF
TRBD1 | 16 | many | TRBJ2-2 | TRBV24-1 | TGTGCCACCAGTGACTCCGGGACAGGGTACACCGGGGAGCTGTTTTTT | CATSDSGTGYTGELFF
TRBD2 | 17 | many | TRBJ2-2 | TRBV10-2 | TGCGCCAGCACTAAGAAAGCGGGAGATACTTACACCGGGGAGCTGTTTTTT | CASTKKAGDTYTGELFF
TRBD1 | 16 | . | TRBJ2-7 | TRBV7-9 | TGTGCCAGCAGCTTAGTCGGGACAGGGAATTCCTACGAGCAGTACTTC | CASSLVGTGNSYEQYF
TRBD1 | 16 | many | TRBJ2-4 | TRBV19 | TGTGCCAGTAGTATAATCCCACAGGGGGCCAAAAACATTCAGTACTTC | CASSIIPQGAKNIQYF
. | 12 | many | TRBJ2-7 | TRBV28 | TGTGCCAGCAGTTTAGGGGTGGGGGAGCAGTACTTC | CASSLGVGEQYF
TRBD2 | 14 | . | TRBJ2-1 | TRBV15 | TGTGCCACCAATGTTGGGAGGGCGGGAAATGAGCAGTTCTTC | CATNVGRAGNEQFF
TRBD2 | 15 | . | TRBJ2-1 | TRBV20-1 | TGCAGTGCTGCCTCCGGGACTAGTGGGCTTGAGGAGCAGTTCTTC | CSAASGTSGLEEQFF
TRBD2 | 14 | many | TRBJ2-1 | TRBV3-1 | TGTGCCAGCAGACAAGCGGGAGCTGGAAATGAGCAGTTCTTC | CASRQAGAGNEQFF
TRBD2 | 14 | many | TRBJ2-5 | TRBV20-1 | TGCAGTGCTAAGGTGGGAGCGGGAGAAGAGACCCAGTACTTC | CSAKVGAGEETQYF
. | 16 | . | TRBJ2-2 | TRBV7-2 | TGTGCCAGCAGCTTAGGAGTACTATCTGGGGCCGGGGAGCTGTTTTTT | CASSLGVLSGAGELFF
TRBD1 | 14 | many | TRBJ2-7 | TRBV6-1 | TGTGCCAGCAGTCGGGACAGGGGAACCTACGAGCAGTACTTC | CASSRDRGTYEQYF
TRBD2 | 15 | many | TRBJ2-7 | TRBV25-1 | TGTGCCAGCAGTGAATGGGGAGGGACCGGGTACGAGCAGTACTTC | CASSEWGGTGYEQYF
. | 16 | many | TRBJ2-2 | TRBV5-1 | TGCGCCAGCAGCTCCTTCCCTACCACGAACACCGGGGAGCTGTTTTTT | CASSSFPTTNTGELFF
TRBD1 | 15 | many | TRBJ1-1 | TRBV15 | TGTGCCACCAGCAGAGAACGAGGGGGCGGCACTGAAGCTTTCTTT | CATSRERGGGTEAFF
. | 17 | medium-sized | TRBJ2-2 | TRBV27 | TGTGCCAGCAGACATACTCCGGGAAGGTCGAACACCGGGGAGCTGTTTTTT | CASRHTPGRSNTGELFF
. | 20 | . | TRBJ1-6 | TRBV6-2/TRBV6-3 | TGTGCCAGCAGTGAGTCCAAACAGGGTTCTCTCCGCATGAATAATTCACCCCTCCACTTT | CASSESKQGSLRMNNSPLHF
. | 13 | . | TRBJ2-7 | TRBV28 | TGTGCCAGCAGTTTCACAGGGACCTACGAGCAGTACTTC | CASSFTGTYEQYF
. | 16 | once | TRBJ2-7 | TRBV27 | TGTGCCAGCAGCACCACGAAGAGCGAGAGGGCTCGTGAGCAGTACTTC | CASSTTKSERAREQYF
. | 13 | few | TRBJ1-1 | TRBV5-6 | TGTGCCAGCAGCTTGGTAAGCAACACTGAAGCTTTCTTT | CASSLVSNTEAFF
. | 12 | many | TRBJ1-5 | TRBV6-4 | TGTGCCAGCAGTCTCCTTCTCGGGCCCCAGCATTTT | CASSLLLGPQHF